This is a list of T cell receptor beta chains from one sample in a study of T cells in Graves' hyperthyroidism and ophthalmopathy. One entry per CDR3 protein results from TCRdb running MiXCR on the multiplex PCR reads. This sample has about 250,000 distinct CDR3 sequences, with approximately 23% found just once. The sample comprised blood. The source is a young man with Graves' ophthalmopathy. Both conserved end residues are part of each CDR3. D genes are given only for firm matches. Clone size appears in some rows only: once, few, many, or a class for an expanded clone.

.,.,TRBV5-1,TRBJ1-1,CASSLSGEGVTFF,TGCGCCAGCAGCTTGAGCGGGGAGGGGGTAACTTTCTTT
.,few,TRBV30,TRBJ2-7,CAWSVVRAYEQYF,TGTGCCTGGAGTGTCGTCAGAGCCTACGAGCAGTACTTC
TRBD2,many,TRBV3-1,TRBJ2-1,CASSSRLAGYLNEQFF,TGTGCCAGCAGCTCCCGGCTAGCGGGATATTTGAATGAGCAGTTCTTC
TRBD2,many,TRBV11-2,TRBJ2-1,CASSPGLGDNEQFF,TGTGCCAGCAGCCCGGGACTAGGTGACAATGAGCAGTTCTTC
TRBD2,many,TRBV6-1,TRBJ2-2,CASSELAGTTGELFF,TGTGCCAGCAGTGAACTAGCGGGAACCACCGGGGAGCTGTTTTTT
.,.,TRBV27,TRBJ1-1,CASSLSSGYLNTEAFF,TGTGCCAGCAGTTTATCGTCAGGCTATTTGAACACTGAAGCTTTCTTT
TRBD1,.,TRBV28,TRBJ1-1,CASRKGQGAATEAFF,TGTGCCAGCAGGAAGGGACAGGGGGCCGCCACTGAAGCTTTCTTT
.,many,TRBV11-2,TRBJ1-1,CASSPDRHTEAFF,TGTGCCAGCAGCCCTGATCGGCACACTGAAGCTTTCTTT
.,once,TRBV6-4,TRBJ2-3,CASSEFQTTDTQYF,TGTGCCAGCAGTGAATTTCAGACCACAGATACGCAGTATTTT
.,many,TRBV3-1,TRBJ1-1,CASSQGEVGTEAFF,TGTGCCAGCAGCCAAGGGGAAGTTGGTACTGAAGCTTTCTTT
TRBD2,.,TRBV20-1,TRBJ2-3,CSARTGTSGRAKLHTQYF,TGCAGTGCTAGGACCGGGACTAGCGGGAGGGCCAAGTTACATACGCAGTATTTT
.,many,TRBV20-1,TRBJ1-2,CSASFFGDIHGYTF,TGCAGTGCTAGCTTCTTCGGGGACATACATGGCTACACCTTC
.,many,TRBV30,TRBJ1-1,CAGSDTNTEAFF,TGTGCCGGGTCGGACACAAACACTGAAGCTTTCTTT
.,many,TRBV5-1,TRBJ2-2,CASSLMATNTGELFF,TGCGCCAGCAGCTTGATGGCAACGAACACCGGGGAGCTGTTTTTT
.,few,TRBV27,TRBJ1-1,CASRGSPVNTEAFF,TGTGCCAGCAGGGGGTCGCCAGTAAACACTGAAGCTTTCTTT
TRBD1,.,TRBV11-2,TRBJ1-2,CASSLDPQGNYGYTF,TGTGCCAGCAGCTTAGATCCACAGGGGAACTATGGCTACACCTTC
.,few,TRBV5-5,TRBJ2-7,CASSLGPSKTYEQYF,TGTGCCAGCAGCTTGGGCCCTAGCAAGACCTACGAGCAGTACTTC
TRBD1,few,TRBV20-1,TRBJ1-1,CSANDRGSVCFF,TGCAGTGCGAACGACAGGGGTTCTGTCTGTTTCTTT
.,few,TRBV5-1,TRBJ2-1,CASSLKRALSSSYNEQFF,TGCGCCAGCAGCCTGAAGAGAGCACTTTCTAGCTCCTACAATGAGCAGTTCTTC
.,.,TRBV10-3,TRBJ1-6,CAISGYRDVHNSPLHF,TGTGCCATCAGTGGCTACCGGGACGTCCACAATTCACCCCTCCACTTT
TRBD1,.,TRBV5-1,TRBJ1-5,CASSPRPRDRPLNQPQHF,TGTGCCAGCAGTCCACGCCCCCGGGACAGGCCTCTCAATCAGCCCCAGCATTTT
.,many,TRBV2,TRBJ1-2,CASSAQQTYGYTF,TGTGCCAGCAGTGCCCAGCAGACCTATGGCTACACCTTC
TRBD1,.,TRBV5-1,TRBJ1-1,CASSSGQGAEAFF,TGCGCCAGCAGCAGCGGACAGGGCGCTGAAGCTTTCTTT
TRBD1,few,TRBV11-3,TRBJ1-2,CASSAGQVDVGYTF,TGTGCCAGCAGCGCGGGACAGGTCGATGTCGGCTACACCTTC
TRBD1,.,TRBV5-5,TRBJ1-1,CASSSGQEATEAFF,TGCGCCAGCAGCAGCGGACAGGAGGCCACTGAAGCTTTCTTT
TRBD1,few,TRBV20-1,TRBJ2-7,CSATGTGSSYEQYF,TGCAGTGCTACCGGGACAGGGAGCTCCTACGAGCAGTACTTC
TRBD1,many,TRBV28,TRBJ1-2,CASSPGQGGNYGYTF,TGTGCCAGCAGTCCAGGACAGGGGGGCAACTATGGCTACACCTTC
.,many,TRBV29-1,TRBJ1-1,CSVGRGGNTEAFF,TGCAGCGTTGGACGGGGGGGTAACACTGAAGCTTTCTTT
.,few,TRBV4-2,TRBJ1-6,CASSQGGHNSPLHF,TGTGCCAGCAGCCAAGGGGGGCATAATTCACCCCTCCACTTT
.,many,TRBV18,TRBJ2-1,CASSPLGNEQFF,TGTGCCAGCTCGCCCCTCGGCAATGAGCAGTTCTTC
TRBD1,few,TRBV2,TRBJ1-5,CASSRTGENQPQHF,TGTGCCAGCAGTAGGACAGGGGAAAATCAGCCCCAGCATTTT
TRBD2,many,TRBV7-3,TRBJ2-1,CASSLGRAGYNEQFF,TGTGCCAGCAGCTTAGGGAGGGCCGGTTACAATGAGCAGTTCTTC
.,few,TRBV18,TRBJ1-4,CASSRTDGEKLFF,TGTGCCAGCAGCCGGACAGACGGTGAAAAACTGTTTTTT
.,many,TRBV7-9,TRBJ1-2,CASGFLQAGNYGYTF,TGTGCCAGCGGTTTCCTTCAGGCGGGGAACTATGGCTACACCTTC
TRBD1,few,TRBV29-1,TRBJ2-6,CSVEGDRASSGANVLTF,TGCAGCGTTGAAGGTGACAGGGCAAGCTCTGGGGCCAACGTCCTGACTTTC
.,few,TRBV2,TRBJ2-5,CASSEVGGGGETQYF,TGTGCCAGCAGTGAAGTAGGAGGGGGCGGGGAGACCCAGTACTTC
TRBD2,many,TRBV20-1,TRBJ2-4,CSAREPKGGSDIQYF,TGCAGTGCTAGAGAGCCCAAGGGAGGGTCTGACATTCAGTACTTC
.,many,TRBV2,TRBJ2-3,CASSEDSGATDTQYF,TGTGCCAGCAGTGAAGATTCGGGGGCTACAGATACGCAGTATTTT
.,.,TRBV6-1,TRBJ2-7,CASKPGGDSYEQYF,TGTGCCAGCAAACCAGGGGGGGACTCCTACGAGCAGTACTTC
TRBD1,many,TRBV30,TRBJ1-1,CAWSVGQGTEAFF,TGTGCCTGGAGCGTGGGACAGGGGACTGAAGCTTTCTTT
TRBD2,.,TRBV10-1,TRBJ2-7,CASISTSGSYEQYF,TGCGCCAGCATAAGTACTAGCGGGAGCTACGAGCAGTACTTC
TRBD2,.,TRBV10-3,TRBJ2-7,CAISERTSGSSYEQYF,TGTGCCATCAGTGAAAGAACTAGCGGGAGCTCCTACGAGCAGTACTTC
.,few,TRBV24-1,TRBJ2-5,CATSDGARGETQYF,TGTGCCACCAGTGATGGGGCGAGGGGGGAGACCCAGTACTTC
.,.,TRBV7-9,TRBJ1-1,CASSLTQGTEAFF,TGTGCCAGCAGCCTCACCCAGGGGACTGAAGCTTTCTTT
.,.,TRBV2,TRBJ2-3,CASSEFTTSTDTQYF,TGTGCCAGCAGTGAGTTTACCACTAGCACAGATACGCAGTATTTT
.,many,TRBV3-1,TRBJ2-7,CASSQGVAYEQYF,TGTGCCAGCAGCCAGGGGGTTGCCTACGAGCAGTACTTC
TRBD1,many,TRBV11-2,TRBJ1-5,CASSSNRDRAQHF,TGTGCCAGCAGCTCAAACCGGGACAGAGCTCAGCATTTT
.,.,TRBV20-1,TRBJ2-3,CSAGDASDTQYF,TGCAGTGCTGGGGACGCCTCAGATACGCAGTATTTT